What follows describes a single T cell receptor (beta chain). Amplifying from RNA transcripts, the study obtained TCR beta CDR3 regions. RT-PCR was first run with HTBI primers, then multiplex PCR in a second round. TCRdb reanalysed the multiplex PCR reads using MiXCR and keeps one entry per CDR3 protein. This table has about 550,000 distinct CDR3 sequences, 39% appearing once. Diagnoses were established from clinical symptoms, serum thyroxine, TRAb, thyroid ultrasound and orbital computed tomography. The entry originates in a study of Graves' ophthalmopathy and Graves' hyperthyroidism. Germline V gene sequence: CDR1 MNHEY, CDR2 SVGAGI. This CDR3 contains 17 residues. The ends were cut back, 2 bases at V and 0 bases at J, with 16 bases in the middle.

The sample taken for sequencing was peripheral blood or thyroid tissue (not recorded which). The chain links TRBV6-5 to TRBJ1-1; no clear D gene. The sequence was obtained from an adult man with Graves' hyperthyroidism. CDR3 sequence (DNA): TGTGCCAGCAGTTACCGTCCCTTACATGGGATGAACACTGAAGCTTTCTTT. Protein sequence: CASSYRPLHGMNTEAFF.